Sequencing of this T cell receptor (beta chain) was carried out in a study of technical replicates of blood from a handful of donors. TCRdb keeps only in-frame clones here, not all; method: immunoSEQ multiplex PCR. The table records roughly 60,000 clones, under 90% of them present only once. V shed 9 bases and J 5 bases; nucleotides not matched to a gene: 7. The CDR3 totals 12 residues. From germline, CDR1 is LNHDA and CDR2 SQIVND (reference sequence). Material: PBMCs. This sequence joins TRBV19 and TRBJ2-7; 7 nucleotides match TRBD1. This receptor was obtained from a human donor in good health. Some clones in this sample may be carry-over from other donors' samples. The CDR3 DNA follows: TGTGCCAGCACCAACAGGGGCGACGAGCAGTACTTC. Translated: CASTNRGDEQYF.